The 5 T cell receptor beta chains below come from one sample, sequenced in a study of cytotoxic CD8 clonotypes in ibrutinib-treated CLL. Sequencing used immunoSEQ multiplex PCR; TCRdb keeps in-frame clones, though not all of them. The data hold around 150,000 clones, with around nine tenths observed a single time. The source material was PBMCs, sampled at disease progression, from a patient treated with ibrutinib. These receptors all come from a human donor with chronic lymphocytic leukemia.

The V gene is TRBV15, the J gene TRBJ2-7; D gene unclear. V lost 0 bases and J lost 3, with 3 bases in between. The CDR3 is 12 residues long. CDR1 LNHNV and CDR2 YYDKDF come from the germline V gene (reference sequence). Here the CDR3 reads CATSRDRYEQYF. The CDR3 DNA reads TGTGCCACCAGCAGAGACCGCTACGAGCAGTACTTC.

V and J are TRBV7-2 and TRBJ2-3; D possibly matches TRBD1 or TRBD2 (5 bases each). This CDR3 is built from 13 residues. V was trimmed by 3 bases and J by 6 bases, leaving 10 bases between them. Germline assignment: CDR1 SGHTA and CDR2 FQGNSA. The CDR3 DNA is TGTGCCAGCAGCTTTAGCGAGGGGGATACGCAGTATTTT. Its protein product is CASSFSEGDTQYF.

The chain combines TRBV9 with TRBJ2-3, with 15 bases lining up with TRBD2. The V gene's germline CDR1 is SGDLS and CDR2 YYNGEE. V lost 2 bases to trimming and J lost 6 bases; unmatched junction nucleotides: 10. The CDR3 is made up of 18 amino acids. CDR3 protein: CASSVHLGLAGGPDTQYF. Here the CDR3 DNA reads TGTGCCAGCAGCGTCCATTTAGGACTAGCGGGAGGGCCGGATACGCAGTATTTT. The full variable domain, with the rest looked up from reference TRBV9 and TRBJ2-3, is DSGVTQTPKHLITATGQRVTLRCSPRSGDLSVYWYQQSLDQGLQFLIQYYNGEERAKGNILERFSAQQFPDLHSELNLSSLELGDSALYFCASSVHLGLAGGPDTQYFGPGTRLTVL.

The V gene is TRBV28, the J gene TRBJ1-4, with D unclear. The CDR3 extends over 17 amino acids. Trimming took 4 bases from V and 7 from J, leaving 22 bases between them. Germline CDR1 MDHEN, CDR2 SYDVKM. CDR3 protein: CASSSTTVDPRREKLFF. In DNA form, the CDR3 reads TGTGCCAGCAGTTCAACGACGGTGGACCCACGGCGTGAAAAACTGTTTTTT. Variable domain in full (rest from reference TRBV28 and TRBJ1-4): DVKVTQSSRYLVKRTGEKVFLECVQDMDHENMFWYRQDPGLGLRLIYFSYDVKMKEKGDIPEGYSVSREKKERFSLILESASTNQTSMYLCASSSTTVDPRREKLFFGSGTQLSVL.

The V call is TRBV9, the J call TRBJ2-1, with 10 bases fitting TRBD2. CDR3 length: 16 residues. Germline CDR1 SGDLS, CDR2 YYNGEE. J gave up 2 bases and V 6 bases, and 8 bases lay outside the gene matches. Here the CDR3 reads CASTGKLAGPYNEQFF. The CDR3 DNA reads TGTGCCAGCACCGGAAAACTAGCGGGGCCCTACAATGAGCAGTTCTTC.